This T cell receptor (beta chain) was sequenced in a study of T cell repertoires in cytomegalovirus infection. Study-wide background: It was recently identified HLA-C-restricted and well-studied HLA-B-restricted CMV epitopes that the study used.

CDR3 size: 14 residues. Germline CDR1 and CDR2: MNHEY and SVGEGT. Trimming took 4 bases from V and 3 from J, leaving 13 bases between them. TCRdb itself ran the reads through MiXCR, one entry per CDR3 protein. The sample consists of 700,000 to 900,000 distinct CDR3 sequences, just under 30% of them appearing once. About this clonotype itself: The target antigen is unknown.

This clonotype originated in a human donor in good health (CMV status not recorded). Some clones in this sample may be carry-over from other donors' samples. The specimen comprised cultured CD8+ T cells from PBMCs, sampled from culture after CMV antigen stimulation. The chain has TRBV6-2 or TRBV6-3 and TRBJ2-7; D is perhaps TRBD1 (6 bases). Here the CDR3 DNA reads TGTGCCAGCAGTTTCTCATGGGACAACTACGAGCAGTACGTC. Its translation: CASSFSWDNYEQYV.